Listed here is a single TCR beta chain. The CDR3 loop spans 17 amino acids. Deletions cut 0 bases from V and 6 bases from J, with 18 bases between. Looked up from germline, CDR1 is SEHNR and CDR2 is FQNEAQ (reference sequence). This sample is drawn from a study of OX40 agonist ivuxolimab in advanced cancers. The data were produced by immunoSEQ multiplex PCR, yet TCRdb's version contains in-frame clones alone and is incomplete. This sample has nearly 95,000 clones, with around 94% found just once. The sample in question was CD4+ or CD8+ T cells sorted from blood, obtained in a trial of the OX40 agonist ivuxolimab. The source of this sequence is an adult with an advanced solid tumor such as melanoma, head and neck, liver or kidney cancer. The chain links TRBV7-9 to TRBJ1-5; the D is unclear. In DNA, the CDR3 is TGTGCCAGCAGCTTAGCGCGAGACGCGGACGGGAGTCAGCCCCAGCATTTT. As protein: CASSLARDADGSQPQHF.